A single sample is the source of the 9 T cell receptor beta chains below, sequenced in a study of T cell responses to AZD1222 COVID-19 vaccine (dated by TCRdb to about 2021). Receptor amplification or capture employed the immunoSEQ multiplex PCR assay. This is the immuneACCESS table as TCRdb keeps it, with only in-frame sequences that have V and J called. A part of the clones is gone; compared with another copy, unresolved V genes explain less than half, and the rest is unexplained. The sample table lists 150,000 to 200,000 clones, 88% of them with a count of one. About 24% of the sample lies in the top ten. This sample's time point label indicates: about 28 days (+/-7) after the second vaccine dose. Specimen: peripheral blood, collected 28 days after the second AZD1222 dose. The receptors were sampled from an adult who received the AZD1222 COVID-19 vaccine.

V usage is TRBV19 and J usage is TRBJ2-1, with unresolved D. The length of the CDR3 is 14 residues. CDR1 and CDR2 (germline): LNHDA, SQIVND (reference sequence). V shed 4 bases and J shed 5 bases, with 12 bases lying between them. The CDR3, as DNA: TGTGCCAGTAGTAAGCTTACGGCGCACAATGAGCAGTTCTTC. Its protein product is CASSKLTAHNEQFF.

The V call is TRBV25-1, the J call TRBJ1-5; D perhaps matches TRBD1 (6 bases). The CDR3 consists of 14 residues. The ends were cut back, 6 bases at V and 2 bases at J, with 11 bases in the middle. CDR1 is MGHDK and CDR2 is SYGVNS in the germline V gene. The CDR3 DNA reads TGTGCCAGCAGGGAACAGGGAGGCAATCAGCCCCAGCATTTT. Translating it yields CASREQGGNQPQHF.

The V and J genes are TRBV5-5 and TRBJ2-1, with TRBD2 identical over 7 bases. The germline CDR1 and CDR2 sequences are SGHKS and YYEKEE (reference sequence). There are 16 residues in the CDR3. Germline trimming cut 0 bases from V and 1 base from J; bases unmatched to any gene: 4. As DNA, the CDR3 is TGTGCCAGCAGCTTGGAACTAGCGCTATCCTACAATGAGCAGTTCTTC. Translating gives CASSLELALSYNEQFF.

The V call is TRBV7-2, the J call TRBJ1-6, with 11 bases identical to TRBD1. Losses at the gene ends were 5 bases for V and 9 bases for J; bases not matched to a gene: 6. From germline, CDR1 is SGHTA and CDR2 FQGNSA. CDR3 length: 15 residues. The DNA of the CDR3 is TGTGCCAGCAGCCCGCGGACAGGGGGCCTTTCACCCCTCCACTTT. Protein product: CASSPRTGGLSPLHF.

The DNA of the CDR3 is TGTGCCAGCTCACCCCAAAATAGTTATGAGCAGTTCTTC. Protein sequence: CASSPQNSYEQFF. The V call is TRBV18, the J call TRBJ2-1; D remains unclear. This CDR3 has 13 amino acids. V was trimmed by 3 bases and J by 8 bases, leaving 11 bases between them. Germline V gene data show CDR1 as KGHSH and CDR2 as LQKENI.

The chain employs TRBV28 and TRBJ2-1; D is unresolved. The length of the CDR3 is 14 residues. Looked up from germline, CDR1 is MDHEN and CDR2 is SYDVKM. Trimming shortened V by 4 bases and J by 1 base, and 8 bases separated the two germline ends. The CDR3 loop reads CASSSLPSYNEQFF. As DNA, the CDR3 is TGTGCCAGCAGTTCGCTACCTTCCTACAATGAGCAGTTCTTC. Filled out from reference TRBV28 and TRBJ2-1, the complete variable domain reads DVKVTQSSRYLVKRTGEKVFLECVQDMDHENMFWYRQDPGLGLRLIYFSYDVKMKEKGDIPEGYSVSREKKERFSLILESASTNQTSMYLCASSSLPSYNEQFFGPGTRLTVL.

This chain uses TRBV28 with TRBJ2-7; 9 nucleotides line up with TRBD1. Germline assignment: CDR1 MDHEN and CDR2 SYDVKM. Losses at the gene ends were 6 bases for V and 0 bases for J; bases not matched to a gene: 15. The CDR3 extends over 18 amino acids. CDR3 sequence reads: CASSSRGTGKGVSYEQYF. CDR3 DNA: TGTGCCAGCAGCTCCCGGGGGACAGGGAAAGGGGTCTCCTACGAGCAGTACTTC.

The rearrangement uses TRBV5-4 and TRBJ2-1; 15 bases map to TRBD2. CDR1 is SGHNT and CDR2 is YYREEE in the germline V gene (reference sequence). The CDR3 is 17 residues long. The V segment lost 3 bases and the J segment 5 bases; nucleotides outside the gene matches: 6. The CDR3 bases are TGTGCCAGCAGCTCTTGGACTAGCGGGAGGGCCGACAATGAGCAGTTCTTC. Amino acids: CASSSWTSGRADNEQFF.

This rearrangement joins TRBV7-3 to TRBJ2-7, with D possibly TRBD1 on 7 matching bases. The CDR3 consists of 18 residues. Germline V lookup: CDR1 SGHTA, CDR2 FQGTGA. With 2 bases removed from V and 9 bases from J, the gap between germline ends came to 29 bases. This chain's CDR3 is CASSLDSAGDRASGPQYF. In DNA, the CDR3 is TGTGCCAGCAGCTTAGATTCAGCGGGTGACAGGGCCTCAGGTCCGCAGTACTTC.